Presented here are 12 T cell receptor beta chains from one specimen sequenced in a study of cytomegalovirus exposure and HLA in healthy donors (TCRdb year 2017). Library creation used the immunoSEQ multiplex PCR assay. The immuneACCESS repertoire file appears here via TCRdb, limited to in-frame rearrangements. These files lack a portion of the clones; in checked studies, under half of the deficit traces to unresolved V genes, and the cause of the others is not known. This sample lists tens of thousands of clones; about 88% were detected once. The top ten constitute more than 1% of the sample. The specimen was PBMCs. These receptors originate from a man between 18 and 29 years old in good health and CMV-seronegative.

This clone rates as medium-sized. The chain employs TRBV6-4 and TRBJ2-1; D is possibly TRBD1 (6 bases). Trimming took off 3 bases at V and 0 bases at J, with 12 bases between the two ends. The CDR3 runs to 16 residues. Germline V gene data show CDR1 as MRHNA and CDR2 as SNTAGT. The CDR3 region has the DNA TGTGCCAGCAGTGATCGGCCAGGGGACTCCTACAATGAGCAGTTCTTC. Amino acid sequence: CASSDRPGDSYNEQFF.

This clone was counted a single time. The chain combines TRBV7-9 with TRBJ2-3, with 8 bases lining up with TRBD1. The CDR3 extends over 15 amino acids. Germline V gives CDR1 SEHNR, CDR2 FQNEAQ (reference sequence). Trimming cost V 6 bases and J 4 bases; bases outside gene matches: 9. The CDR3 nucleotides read TGTGCCAGCAGTTTTACAGGGGGAAGACCAGATACGCAGTATTTT. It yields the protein CASSFTGGRPDTQYF.

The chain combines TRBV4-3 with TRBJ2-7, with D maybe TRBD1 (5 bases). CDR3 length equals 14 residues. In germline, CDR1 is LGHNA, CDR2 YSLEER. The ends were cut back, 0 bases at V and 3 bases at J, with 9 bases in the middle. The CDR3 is CASSQDRQFYEQYF. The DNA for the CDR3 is TGCGCCAGCAGCCAAGATAGACAGTTCTACGAGCAGTACTTC.

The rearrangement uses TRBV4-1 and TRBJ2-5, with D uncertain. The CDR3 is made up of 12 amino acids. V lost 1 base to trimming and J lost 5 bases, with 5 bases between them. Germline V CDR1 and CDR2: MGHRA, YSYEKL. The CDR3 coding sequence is TGCGCCAGCAGCCAAGGTGGCGAGACCCAGTACTTC. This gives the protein CASSQGGETQYF.

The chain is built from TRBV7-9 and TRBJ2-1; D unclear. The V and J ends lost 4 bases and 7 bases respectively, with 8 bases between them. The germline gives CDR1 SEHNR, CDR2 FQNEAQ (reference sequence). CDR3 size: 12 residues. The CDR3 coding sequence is TGTGCCAGCAGCTCCTTATTAAATGAGCAGTTCTTC. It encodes CASSSLLNEQFF.

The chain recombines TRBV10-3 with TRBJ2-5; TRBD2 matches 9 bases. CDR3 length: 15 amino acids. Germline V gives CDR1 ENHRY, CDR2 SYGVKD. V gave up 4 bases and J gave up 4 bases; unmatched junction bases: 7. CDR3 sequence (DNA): TGTGCCATCAGTGCTCTAGCGGGATTGGGAGAGACCCAGTACTTC. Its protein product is CAISALAGLGETQYF.

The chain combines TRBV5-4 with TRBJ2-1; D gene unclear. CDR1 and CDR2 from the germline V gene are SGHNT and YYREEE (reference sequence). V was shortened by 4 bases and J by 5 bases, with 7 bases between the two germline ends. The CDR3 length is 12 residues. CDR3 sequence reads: CASSGTDNEQFF. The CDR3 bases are TGTGCCAGCAGCGGAACAGACAATGAGCAGTTCTTC.

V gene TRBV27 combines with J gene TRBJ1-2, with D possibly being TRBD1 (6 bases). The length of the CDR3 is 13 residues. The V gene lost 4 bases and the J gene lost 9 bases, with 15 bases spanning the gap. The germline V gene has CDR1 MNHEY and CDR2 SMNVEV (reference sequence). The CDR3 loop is CASSSRGAFRYTF. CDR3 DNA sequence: TGTGCCAGCAGTTCCCGGGGGGCGTTCCGCTACACCTTC.

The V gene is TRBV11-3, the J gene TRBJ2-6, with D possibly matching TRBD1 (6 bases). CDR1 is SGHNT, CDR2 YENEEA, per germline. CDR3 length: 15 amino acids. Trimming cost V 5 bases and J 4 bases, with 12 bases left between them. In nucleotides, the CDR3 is TGTGCCAGCAGCACAAACCAGGGGGGGGCCAACGTCCTGACTTTC. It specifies CASSTNQGGANVLTF.

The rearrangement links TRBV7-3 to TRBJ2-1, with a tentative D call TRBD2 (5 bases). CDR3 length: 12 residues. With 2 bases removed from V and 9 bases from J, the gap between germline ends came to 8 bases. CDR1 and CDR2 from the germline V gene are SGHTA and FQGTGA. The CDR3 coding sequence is TGTGCCAGCAGCTTACCAGAGGGTGAGCAGTTCTTC. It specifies CASSLPEGEQFF.

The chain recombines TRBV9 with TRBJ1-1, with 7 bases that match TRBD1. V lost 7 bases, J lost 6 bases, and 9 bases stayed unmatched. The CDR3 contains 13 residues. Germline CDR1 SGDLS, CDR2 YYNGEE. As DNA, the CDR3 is TGTGCCAGCGGACCAGGGGGGAAACCTGAAGCTTTCTTT. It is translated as CASGPGGKPEAFF.

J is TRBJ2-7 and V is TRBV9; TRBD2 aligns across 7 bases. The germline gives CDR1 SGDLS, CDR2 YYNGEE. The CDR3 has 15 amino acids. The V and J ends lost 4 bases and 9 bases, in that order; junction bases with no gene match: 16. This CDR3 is CASSPRLAPSAVQYF. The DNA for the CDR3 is TGTGCCAGCAGCCCTAGACTAGCTCCTTCGGCTGTGCAGTACTTC.